The clone carrying this T cell receptor (beta chain) has only one observation. With a much larger clone just one base away, this may be a read error. The record originates from a study of regulatory T cells in long-lasting Graves disease. Libraries of TCR beta came from iRepertoire HTBI primers plus Arm-PCR of CDR3 regions. From the multiplex PCR reads, TCRdb called clonotypes with MiXCR, one entry per CDR3 protein. The table has 400,000 to 500,000 distinct CDR3 sequences, roughly a fifth seen once. From germline, CDR1 is MNHEY and CDR2 SVGEGT. CDR3 length: 15 amino acids. The time point is: persistent/refractory GD, antithyroid drugs over 5 years with positive TRAb. Extracted PBMC RNA gave rise to the TCR library.

The source of this sequence is a female donor with Graves disease. The material was peripheral blood mononuclear cells (PBMCs), obtained when the disease was refractory, from a patient treated with antithyroid drugs. The gene calls are TRBV6-2 or TRBV6-3 and TRBJ2-7; 10 positions match TRBD1. In nucleotides, the CDR3 is TGTGCCAGCAGTTGGGGGACAGGGGTAAACTACGAGCGGTACTTC. Encoded protein: CASSWGTGVNYERYF.